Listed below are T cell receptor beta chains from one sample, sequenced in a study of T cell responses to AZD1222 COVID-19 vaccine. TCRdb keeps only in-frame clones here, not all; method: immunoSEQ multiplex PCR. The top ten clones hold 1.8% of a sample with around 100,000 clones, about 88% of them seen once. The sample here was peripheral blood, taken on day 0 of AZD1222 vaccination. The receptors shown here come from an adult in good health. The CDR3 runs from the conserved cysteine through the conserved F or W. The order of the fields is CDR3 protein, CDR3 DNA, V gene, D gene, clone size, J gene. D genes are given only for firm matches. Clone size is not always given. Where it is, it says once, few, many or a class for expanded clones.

CASSQKDRGSSYNSPLHF,TGTGCCAGCAGCCAGAAGGACAGGGGGAGCTCCTATAATTCACCCCTCCACTTT,TRBV14,TRBD1,NA,TRBJ1-6
CASSLGTGHGYGYTF,TGTGCCAGCAGCTTAGGGACAGGCCATGGCTATGGCTACACCTTC,TRBV7-6,TRBD1,NA,TRBJ1-2
CASSRIPQGRVPLHF,TGTGCCAGCAGCCGTATACCCCAAGGGAGGGTACCCCTCCACTTT,TRBV6-5,NA,NA,TRBJ1-6
CATSDSRRTNYGYTF,TGTGCCACCAGTGATTCGCGGCGGACTAACTATGGCTACACCTTC,TRBV24-1,NA,NA,TRBJ1-2
CASAQGLAGENEQFF,TGTGCCAGCGCTCAAGGACTAGCGGGAGAAAATGAGCAGTTCTTC,TRBV2,TRBD2,NA,TRBJ2-1
CASSQLPGTGFFTGANVLTF,TGCGCCAGCAGCCAGCTTCCCGGGACTGGATTTTTTACTGGGGCCAACGTCCTGACTTTC,TRBV4-1,NA,NA,TRBJ2-6
CASSGRVAGANVLTF,TGCGCCAGCAGCGGCAGGGTAGCCGGGGCCAACGTCCTGACTTTC,TRBV5-1,NA,NA,TRBJ2-6
CASSVRGAGSGYTF,TGTGCCAGCAGCGTAAGAGGGGCCGGGAGCGGCTACACCTTC,TRBV27,NA,NA,TRBJ1-2
CASSYVEPGELFF,TGTGCCAGCAGTTACGTGGAGCCCGGGGAGCTGTTTTTT,TRBV6-6,NA,once,TRBJ2-2
CASSLVGLLSSYNEQFF,TGTGCCAGCAGCCTCGTAGGGCTTCTGAGCTCCTACAATGAGCAGTTCTTC,TRBV13,NA,NA,TRBJ2-1
CASRADRGPQPQHF,TGTGCCAGCAGAGCCGACAGGGGGCCACAGCCCCAGCATTTT,TRBV6-5,TRBD1,NA,TRBJ1-5
CAWSATRAALEYEQYF,TGTGCCTGGAGTGCTACCCGGGCAGCGCTTGAATACGAGCAGTACTTC,TRBV30,NA,once,TRBJ2-7
CASSLGGTEGGTQYF,TGTGCCAGCAGCTTGGGCGGGACAGAAGGGGGGACCCAGTACTTC,TRBV11-3,NA,NA,TRBJ2-5
CASSLDGDEKLFF,TGTGCCAGCAGCTTAGACGGGGATGAAAAACTGTTTTTT,TRBV11-2,NA,NA,TRBJ1-4
CAWSYDNEQFF,TGTGCCTGGAGTTACGACAATGAGCAGTTCTTC,TRBV30,NA,NA,TRBJ2-1
CASSLVWGEQYF,TGTGCCAGCAGCTTAGTCTGGGGGGAGCAGTACTTC,TRBV7-2,NA,NA,TRBJ2-7
CASSPQVDNYGYTF,TGTGCCAGCAGTCCTCAGGTAGATAACTATGGCTACACCTTC,TRBV27,NA,NA,TRBJ1-2
CASSAGTNTDTQYF,TGTGCCAGTAGTGCGGGGACAAACACAGATACGCAGTATTTT,TRBV19,NA,NA,TRBJ2-3
CASSPYEVGSRQDEQFF,TGCGCCAGCAGCCCGTATGAGGTCGGCAGCCGTCAGGATGAGCAGTTCTTC,TRBV4-3,NA,NA,TRBJ2-1
CSASQQKNYGYTF,TGCAGTGCTAGTCAACAGAAAAACTATGGCTACACCTTC,TRBV20-1,NA,NA,TRBJ1-2
CASSLPQGTLNTIYF,TGTGCCAGCAGCCTCCCTCAGGGGACTTTAAACACCATATATTTT,TRBV7-8,NA,NA,TRBJ1-3
CASRSLDRVGVYNSPLHF,TGTGCCAGCAGGAGCTTGGACAGGGTGGGCGTTTATAATTCACCCCTCCACTTT,TRBV28,TRBD1,once,TRBJ1-6
CASRGQGREPQHF,TGTGCCAGCAGGGGACAGGGGAGGGAGCCCCAGCATTTT,TRBV27,TRBD1,once,TRBJ1-5
CASSLGSTRETQYF,TGTGCCAGCAGCTTAGGTAGTACTCGGGAGACCCAGTACTTC,TRBV7-2,NA,NA,TRBJ2-5
CASSPTGSYGYTF,TGTGCCAGCAGTCCGACAGGGTCCTATGGCTACACCTTC,TRBV12-3/TRBV12-4,TRBD1,NA,TRBJ1-2
CASSLGQSTARNSPLHF,TGTGCCAGCAGCTTGGGACAGTCGACAGCCAGAAATTCACCCCTCCACTTT,TRBV5-6,NA,NA,TRBJ1-6
CAWSVDGRAHSYNEQFF,TGTGCCTGGAGTGTTGACGGGAGGGCCCACTCCTACAATGAGCAGTTCTTC,TRBV30,TRBD2,NA,TRBJ2-1
CASSERDSSYEQYF,TGTGCCAGCAGTGAAAGGGACAGCAGCTACGAGCAGTACTTC,TRBV6-1,TRBD1,NA,TRBJ2-7
CASRRITEDYNEQFF,TGTGCCAGCAGACGGATCACTGAGGACTACAATGAGCAGTTCTTC,TRBV28,NA,NA,TRBJ2-1
CASSSKLGSNQPQHF,TGTGCCAGCAGTTCCAAACTTGGGAGCAATCAGCCCCAGCATTTT,TRBV6-6,NA,NA,TRBJ1-5
CASSDGTARGNEQFF,TGTGCCAGCAGTGATGGGACGGCTAGAGGCAATGAGCAGTTCTTC,TRBV5-8,NA,NA,TRBJ2-1
CASSKERGPMLSEAFF,TGTGCCAGTAGTAAGGAACGGGGACCGATGCTAAGTGAAGCTTTCTTT,TRBV19,NA,NA,TRBJ1-1
CASYRANTEAFF,TGTGCCAGTTACAGGGCGAACACTGAAGCTTTCTTT,TRBV6-5,NA,NA,TRBJ1-1
CATSDPRTGTYEQYF,TGTGCCACCAGTGATCCACGGACAGGCACCTACGAGCAGTACTTC,TRBV24-1,TRBD1,NA,TRBJ2-7
CASGTAAYEQYF,TGTGCCAGTGGGACAGCCGCCTACGAGCAGTACTTC,TRBV19,TRBD1,NA,TRBJ2-7
CADGGAGGGTGELFF,TGTGCCGACGGAGGAGCGGGAGGAGGTACCGGGGAGCTGTTTTTT,TRBV7-8,TRBD2,NA,TRBJ2-2
CASRATSGGTYEQYF,TGTGCCAGCAGGGCAACTAGCGGGGGAACCTACGAGCAGTACTTC,TRBV7-6,TRBD2,NA,TRBJ2-7
CASSPGGSYSYEQYF,TGTGCCAGCAGCCCGGGTGGCAGCTATTCCTACGAGCAGTACTTC,TRBV28,NA,NA,TRBJ2-7
CASSSIEQYF,TGTGCCAGCAGTTCCATCGAGCAGTACTTC,TRBV2,NA,NA,TRBJ2-7
CASSIAGRGGQPQHF,TGTGCCAGTAGTATAGCGGGCAGGGGCGGTCAGCCCCAGCATTTT,TRBV19,NA,NA,TRBJ1-5
CASTHDRGRFLLGNTIYF,TGTGCCAGCACCCACGACAGGGGGCGATTCTTACTCGGAAACACCATATATTTT,TRBV11-2,TRBD1,NA,TRBJ1-3
CASSSYRDNEQFF,TGTGCCAGCAGCTCCTACAGGGATAATGAGCAGTTCTTC,TRBV7-3,NA,NA,TRBJ2-1
CASSQVGQNYEQYF,TGCGCCAGCAGCCAAGTCGGGCAGAACTACGAGCAGTACTTC,TRBV4-1,NA,few,TRBJ2-7
CASSQPSRDYRKQFF,TGCGCCAGCAGCCAGCCTTCCCGGGACTACCGAAAGCAGTTCTTC,TRBV4-1,TRBD2,NA,TRBJ2-1
CASSTGLYNEQFF,TGTGCCAGCAGCACGGGACTTTACAATGAGCAGTTCTTC,TRBV9,NA,NA,TRBJ2-1
CASSLYTEAFF,TGTGCCAGCAGTCTCTACACTGAAGCTTTCTTT,TRBV6-2/TRBV6-3,NA,once,TRBJ1-1
CASSPYSMGGGNTIYF,TGTGCCAGCAGCCCCTACTCGATGGGGGGTGGAAACACCATATATTTT,TRBV7-6,NA,NA,TRBJ1-3
CASSSKGLAGTGELFF,TGTGCCAGCAGTTCCAAGGGACTAGCGGGCACCGGGGAGCTGTTTTTT,TRBV6-6,TRBD2,NA,TRBJ2-2
CASSVTSGYSTDTQYF,TGTGCCAGCAGCGTTACTAGCGGATATAGCACAGATACGCAGTATTTT,TRBV9,TRBD2,NA,TRBJ2-3
CASSPGQGLDEKLFF,TGTGCCAGCAGCCCGGGACAGGGATTGGATGAAAAACTGTTTTTT,TRBV6-2/TRBV6-3,TRBD1,once,TRBJ1-4
CASREREGLNEQFF,TGTGCCAGCCGGGAGCGGGAGGGCCTTAATGAGCAGTTCTTC,TRBV10-3,TRBD2,NA,TRBJ2-1